This T cell receptor beta chain was identified during a study of T cell responses to AZD1222 COVID-19 vaccine. General observations from the study: Clonal diversity was possibly underestimated, and the donors were mostly white British, with more females. All repertoire sampling was performed exclusively after the peak T cell response.

TCRdb keeps only in-frame clones here, not all; method: immunoSEQ multiplex PCR. The sample lists roughly 150,000 clones, about 90% occurring once. Points on this clone: The antigen is unknown.

The CDR3 spans 19 residues. This sequence was found in an adult in good health. This chain uses TRBV12-2 with TRBJ1-5; TRBD1 is the table's D call, not checked against the DNA. TRBV12-2 is designated a pseudogene. The material sequenced was peripheral blood, taken on day 0 of AZD1222 vaccination. The CDR3, as DNA: TGTGCAAGTCGCCCCAGGACAGGCTATCGGCAGTGTAGCAATCAGCCCCAGCATTTT. This encodes CASRPRTGYRQCSNQPQHF.